Below, one T cell receptor beta chain is given with its context. TCRdb itself ran the RT-PCR reads through MiXCR, one entry per CDR3 protein. The sample lists some 880,000 distinct CDR3 sequences; approximately 18% were seen once. This record belongs to a study of patients and donors after allogeneic stem cell transplantation. The CDR3 is made up of 15 amino acids. Per germline, CDR1 MGHRA and CDR2 YSYEKL. The ends were cut back, 1 base at V and 5 bases at J, with 15 bases in the middle. The chain uses TRBV4-1 and TRBJ2-7, with D perhaps assigned TRBD1 or TRBD2 (7 bases each). The sample taken for sequencing was blood, either unsorted or a sorted T cell fraction (not recorded which). The receptor comes from a human donor who was either an allogeneic HSCT recipient or a stem cell or donor lymphocyte infusion donor (not recorded which). It is not recorded whose cells these are; they may come from a transplant donor. DNA of the CDR3: TGCGCCAGCAGCCAAGGGTTCTCAGGGGGGGACGAGCAGTACTTC. It is translated as CASSQGFSGGDEQYF.